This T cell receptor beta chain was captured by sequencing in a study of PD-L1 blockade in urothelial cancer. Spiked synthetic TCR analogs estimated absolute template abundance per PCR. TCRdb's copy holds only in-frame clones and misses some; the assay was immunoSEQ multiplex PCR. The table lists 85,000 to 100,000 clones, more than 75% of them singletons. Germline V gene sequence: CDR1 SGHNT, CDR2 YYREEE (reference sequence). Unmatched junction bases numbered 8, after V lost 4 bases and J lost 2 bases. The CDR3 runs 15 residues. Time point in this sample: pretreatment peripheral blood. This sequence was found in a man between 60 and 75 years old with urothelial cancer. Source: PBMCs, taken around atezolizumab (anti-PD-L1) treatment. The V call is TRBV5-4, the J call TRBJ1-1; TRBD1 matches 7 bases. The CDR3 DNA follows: TGTGCCAGCAGCCCCCAGACAGGGACCAACACTGAAGCTTTCTTT. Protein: CASSPQTGTNTEAFF.